The subject of this entry is one T cell receptor beta chain. Its antigen is unknown. The data stem from a study of shared clonotypes between healthy human individuals. Overall study results and limits: An anticipated effect of sequencing depth on clonotype sharing among donors was recognized.

Germline V gene lookup returns CDR1 LGHNA and CDR2 YSLEER. Trimming at V came to 0 bases and at J to 2 bases, leaving 9 bases not matched to a gene. The CDR3 totals 18 residues. The input for sorted-subset replicate PCRs was 150 to 200 ng DNA, some 28,000 T cell genomes. Here immunoSEQ multiplex PCR was the method, and the copy in TCRdb shows in-frame clones only, minus some. This table has over 2 million clones, around 95% appearing once. The sequencing input was naive CD4+ T cells sorted from blood. Sample subset: CD45RA+ positively selected. The rearrangement uses TRBV4-3 and TRBJ2-3, with 9 bases fitting TRBD2. The clonotype originates from a man in his late teens or twenties in good health. CDR3 DNA: TGCGCCAGCAGCCAAGATCAGGGTCTAGCGGGACTCACAGATACGCAGTATTTT. Translation: CASSQDQGLAGLTDTQYF.